The 30 T cell receptor beta chains listed next were all sequenced from one sample in a study of blood T cell repertoires in COVID-19. Assay used: immunoSEQ multiplex PCR; TCRdb lists only in-frame clones, some missing. The sample records tens of thousands of clones, roughly 91% being singletons. The sequenced material came from peripheral blood. The receptors were sampled from a woman aged 50 to 65 in a cohort sampled during active COVID-19.

The chain carries TRBV4-1 and TRBJ2-3; possibly TRBD1 for D (6 bases). The CDR3 runs to 16 residues. V was cut by 1 base and J by 2 bases, with 13 bases left in between. CDR1 MGHRA and CDR2 YSYEKL come from the germline V gene. The CDR3, as DNA: TGCGCCAGCAGCCAAGGAGGCGGACAGTACACAGATACGCAGTATTTT. Amino acid sequence: CASSQGGGQYTDTQYF.

The gene calls are TRBV28 and TRBJ2-5; D call uncertain. The length of the CDR3 is 11 residues. V lost 3 bases and J lost 9, with 8 bases in between. CDR1 is MDHEN and CDR2 is SYDVKM in the germline V gene. CDR3: CASSLSQAQYF. The CDR3 DNA follows: TGTGCCAGCAGTTTGAGCCAGGCCCAGTACTTC.

About this clone: Other DNA sequences in this sample translate to the same CDR3. The chain carries TRBV18 and TRBJ2-7; 12 bases line up with TRBD2. The CDR3 consists of 15 residues. The V gene end was trimmed by 3 bases and the J gene end by 1 base; junction bases not matched to a gene: 1. Germline V gene sequence: CDR1 KGHSH, CDR2 LQKENI. The CDR3 sequence: CASSPTSGGSYEQYF. As DNA, the CDR3 is TGTGCCAGCTCACCGACTAGCGGGGGTTCCTACGAGCAGTACTTC.

This clone is a singleton in its sample. The rearrangement uses TRBV29-1 and TRBJ2-3; 10 bases agree with TRBD1. The germline V gene encodes CDR1 SQVTM and CDR2 ANQGSEA. This CDR3 comprises 15 residues. J was trimmed by 0 bases and V by 6 bases; bases with no gene match: 6. The CDR3 coding sequence is TGCAGCGTCCGAGGACAGGGGGGTAGCACAGATACGCAGTATTTT. This sequence encodes CSVRGQGGSTDTQYF.

This rearrangement joins TRBV5-1 to TRBJ1-1; 11 positions match TRBD1. The CDR3 runs 15 residues. V dropped 3 bases and J dropped 5; count of bases not matched to a gene: 6. Germline-derived CDR1 and CDR2 are SGHRS and YFSETQ. CDR3 loop: CASSSPGTGGTEAFF. CDR3 nucleotides: TGCGCCAGCAGCTCACCCGGGACAGGGGGTACTGAAGCTTTCTTT.

This clone appeared once. This sequence joins TRBV7-3 and TRBJ2-5; D uncertain. V dropped 1 base and J dropped 5 bases, with 8 bases sitting between them. Germline assignment: CDR1 SGHTA and CDR2 FQGTGA. This CDR3 has 13 residues. CDR3 in amino acids: CASSLMVLETQYF. CDR3 in DNA: TGTGCCAGCAGCTTAATGGTACTGGAGACCCAGTACTTC.

A remark on this clone: Other nucleotide sequences from this sample produce the same CDR3. This chain uses TRBV7-9 with TRBJ1-6, with 8 bases lining up with TRBD1. The CDR3 has 15 residues. The ends lost 5 bases at V and 5 bases at J; junction bases unmatched: 5. Germline V gives CDR1 SEHNR, CDR2 FQNEAQ (reference sequence). DNA for the CDR3: TGTGCCAGCAGCCCACAGGGGGTAGATAATTCACCCCTCCACTTT. Residues: CASSPQGVDNSPLHF.

The V and J genes are TRBV30 and TRBJ1-6, with D unresolved. Germline V lookup: CDR1 GTSNPN, CDR2 SVGIG (reference sequence). The CDR3 extends over 15 amino acids. V lost 5 bases and J lost 10, with 21 bases in between. CDR3 sequence (DNA): TGTGCCTGGGGGATTCCGGGATTTTCTTACTCACCCCTCCACTTT. Amino acids: CAWGIPGFSYSPLHF.

The J gene is TRBJ2-3, the V gene TRBV28; the match to TRBD2 covers 11 bases. This CDR3 region has 16 residues. With 8 bases clipped from V and 2 bases from J, the junction kept 9 bases outside the gene matches. Germline CDR1 MDHEN, CDR2 SYDVKM. CDR3: CASPATSGSITDTQYF. CDR3 in DNA: TGTGCCAGCCCGGCAACTAGCGGGAGTATCACAGATACGCAGTATTTT.

The chain has TRBV12-2 and TRBJ2-3; TRBD2, the table's D call, was not compared with the DNA. TRBV12-2 is designated a pseudogene. This CDR3 region has 16 residues. DNA of the CDR3: TGTGCAAGTCGCTGGCTAGCGGGGGCTAGCACAGATACGCAGTATTTT. This encodes CASRWLAGASTDTQYF.

The chain couples TRBV4-1 to TRBJ2-2; 9 bases agree with TRBD2. CDR1 MGHRA and CDR2 YSYEKL come from the germline V gene. This CDR3 is 15 amino acids long. Germline trimming cut 3 bases from V and 6 bases from J; bases unmatched to any gene: 5. CDR3 sequence: CASSQTGLAAGELFF. The CDR3 DNA reads TGCGCCAGCAGCCAGACGGGACTAGCTGCCGGGGAGCTGTTTTTT.

This chain joins TRBV28 and TRBJ2-7, with D tentatively TRBD1 (6 bases). The CDR3 consists of 16 residues. The V gene lost 5 bases and the J gene lost 4 bases, with 21 bases spanning the gap. In germline, CDR1 is MDHEN, CDR2 SYDVKM. CDR3 in amino acids: CASSLLLLDRTYEQYF. CDR3 DNA: TGTGCCAGCAGTCTCCTCCTCCTGGACAGAACATACGAGCAGTACTTC.

V usage is TRBV12-3 or TRBV12-4 and J usage is TRBJ2-5, with D uncertain. V shed 4 bases and J shed 8 bases, with 8 bases lying between them. The CDR3 has 11 amino acids. CDR3 amino acids: CASSSLRTQYF. CDR3 nucleotide sequence: TGTGCCAGCAGTTCGCTACGAACCCAGTACTTC.

This clone has a single count. This chain joins TRBV4-1 and TRBJ2-1; 9 bases agree with TRBD2. Germline CDR1 MGHRA, CDR2 YSYEKL. Trimming at V came to 4 bases and at J to 8 bases, leaving 6 bases not matched to a gene. The CDR3 loop spans 14 amino acids. CDR3 sequence reads: CASSPQGLAYEQFF. CDR3 sequence (DNA): TGCGCCAGCAGCCCGCAGGGACTAGCCTATGAGCAGTTCTTC.

The V gene is TRBV28, the J gene TRBJ1-1; 9 bases are shared with TRBD1. There are 15 residues in the CDR3. V was pared by 6 bases and J by 2 bases, with 7 bases of the junction left unmatched. The germline gives CDR1 MDHEN, CDR2 SYDVKM. The CDR3 nucleotides are TGTGCCAGCAGGGACAGGGGATCGGAAAACACTGAAGCTTTCTTT. Protein sequence: CASRDRGSENTEAFF.

Turning to this clone: An end of the junction differs from the germline gene, which may be a read error. This rearrangement joins TRBV11-2 to TRBJ1-2, with D perhaps TRBD1 (5 bases). The germline V gene has CDR1 SGHAT and CDR2 FQNNGV. This CDR3 spans 14 amino acids. CDR3 residues: CASSLIQRGTVVQF. Here the CDR3 DNA reads TGTGCCAGCAGCCTGATACAACGGGGGACGGTTGTCCAGTTC.

The chain recombines TRBV30 with TRBJ2-5; 7 bases are shared with TRBD2. Germline CDR1 GTSNPN, CDR2 SVGIG (reference sequence). Trimming at V came to 2 bases and at J to 2 bases, leaving 5 bases not matched to a gene. CDR3 length: 14 amino acids. This chain's CDR3 is CAWSKAGEQETQYF. CDR3 sequence (DNA): TGTGCCTGGAGTAAGGCGGGGGAGCAAGAGACCCAGTACTTC.

V and J are TRBV11-2 and TRBJ2-7; 7 positions match TRBD2. Looked up from germline, CDR1 is SGHAT and CDR2 is FQNNGV. This CDR3 contains 15 residues. J lost 7 bases, V lost 5 bases, and 14 bases had no gene match. The CDR3 region is CASSPREGPLKEQYF. The CDR3 DNA follows: TGTGCCAGCAGCCCTAGGGAGGGCCCTCTTAAAGAGCAGTACTTC.

The CDR3, as DNA: TGTGCCAGCAGCCGTGGGGCAGGGGGACGGTCACCCCTCCACTTT. Protein sequence: CASSRGAGGRSPLHF. V usage is TRBV14 and J usage is TRBJ1-6; TRBD1 aligns across 7 bases. The CDR3 has 15 amino acids. Trimming cost V 4 bases and J 10 bases; bases outside gene matches: 10. CDR1 SGHDN and CDR2 FVKESK come from the germline V gene.

V gene TRBV28 combines with J gene TRBJ1-1; D is uncertain. Germline CDR1 reads MDHEN; CDR2 reads SYDVKM. Trimming stripped 5 bases from V and 9 bases from J, with 13 bases between. CDR3 length: 12 residues. The CDR3 DNA reads TGTGCCAGCAGTCCCCGCCCGGGGAAAGCTTTCTTT. Its translation is CASSPRPGKAFF.

This sequence joins TRBV19 and TRBJ2-1; TRBD2 matches at 11 bases. This CDR3 has 18 amino acids. V trimming: 1 base; J trimming: 4 bases; junction bases outside the gene matches: 9. From germline, CDR1 is LNHDA and CDR2 SQIVND (reference sequence). CDR3 DNA sequence: TGTGCCAGTAGTATAGGAACCATAGCGGGAGGGCCATACAATGAGCAGTTCTTC. It specifies CASSIGTIAGGPYNEQFF.

The rearrangement links TRBV27 to TRBJ1-5; D may be TRBD1 (6 bases). The CDR3 is 16 residues long. From germline, CDR1 is MNHEY and CDR2 SMNVEV (reference sequence). V lost 5 bases and J lost 2, with 16 bases in between. The DNA for the CDR3 is TGTGCCAGCAGTGGACAGTCCCCCTGGGGCAATCAGCCCCAGCATTTT. It is translated as CASSGQSPWGNQPQHF.

This clone has more than one count but fewer than ten. The chain links TRBV5-1 to TRBJ1-6; TRBD1 matches 12 bases. The germline V gene encodes CDR1 SGHRS and CDR2 YFSETQ. This CDR3 contains 15 residues. With 4 bases clipped from V and 10 bases from J, the junction kept 6 bases outside the gene matches. The CDR3 nucleotides are TGCGCCAGCAGCCCCCCGGGACAGGGGGCCTCACCCCTCCACTTT. Translation: CASSPPGQGASPLHF.

V usage is TRBV3-1 (or the pseudogene TRBV3-2) and J usage is TRBJ2-3; 11 bases fit TRBD2. Germline loops: CDR1 LGHDT, CDR2 YNNKEL (reference sequence). The CDR3 contains 17 residues. V was clipped by 0 bases and J by 2 bases; unmatched bases: 4. The CDR3 protein is CASSQERLAGHTDTQYF. CDR3 coding DNA: TGTGCCAGCAGCCAAGAGAGACTAGCGGGACACACAGATACGCAGTATTTT.

This clone occurred once. The chain joins TRBV7-3 to TRBJ2-1, with 9 bases identical to TRBD1. Trimming removed 5 bases from V and 6 bases from J; junction bases left unmatched: 5. CDR3 length: 14 residues. The germline CDR1 and CDR2 sequences are SGHTA and FQGTGA. CDR3 region: CASSPGTGINEQFF. The CDR3 DNA reads as TGTGCCAGCAGCCCCGGGACAGGGATCAATGAGCAGTTCTTC.

The chain joins TRBV28 to TRBJ1-4, with D perhaps TRBD1 (5 bases). V dropped 3 bases and J dropped 7 bases, with 12 bases sitting between them. CDR1 is MDHEN and CDR2 is SYDVKM in the germline V gene. The CDR3 loop spans 14 amino acids. The chain's CDR3 is CASSLGGEVEKLFF. In DNA form, the CDR3 reads TGTGCCAGCAGTTTGGGGGGAGAGGTTGAAAAACTGTTTTTT. Using reference TRBV28 and TRBJ1-4 for the parts outside the CDR3, the full variable domain is DVKVTQSSRYLVKRTGEKVFLECVQDMDHENMFWYRQDPGLGLRLIYFSYDVKMKEKGDIPEGYSVSREKKERFSLILESASTNQTSMYLCASSLGGEVEKLFFGSGTQLSVL.

This clone was counted once. The V call is TRBV19, the J call TRBJ1-1; D might be TRBD1 (6 bases). Trimming removed 9 bases at V and 7 bases at J, with 12 bases between. Germline V gives CDR1 LNHDA, CDR2 SQIVND (reference sequence). The CDR3 spans 11 residues. CDR3 coding DNA: TGTGCCAGGGGACATCCTCTTGAAGCTTTCTTT. Amino acid sequence: CARGHPLEAFF.

V gene TRBV21-1 combines with J gene TRBJ2-5; TRBD1, the D gene given by the table, was not confirmed from the DNA. TRBV21-1 represents a pseudogene. CDR3 length equals 15 residues. CDR3: CASSKAPGYQETQYF. CDR3 nucleotides: TGTGCCAGCAGCAAAGCTCCAGGGTACCAAGAGACCCAGTACTTC.

This CDR3 reads CAISDSGQGQGGIQYF. The CDR3, as DNA: TGTGCCATCAGTGATTCAGGGCAGGGACAGGGGGGCATTCAGTACTTC. The chain uses TRBV10-3 and TRBJ2-4; 11 nucleotides match TRBD1. V shed 3 bases, J shed 9 bases, and the junction held 10 bases outside the gene matches. The CDR3 loop spans 16 amino acids. CDR1 is ENHRY and CDR2 is SYGVKD in the germline V gene.

This chain links TRBV7-2 with TRBJ1-5, with 8 bases that match TRBD1. Germline lookup yields CDR1 SGHTA and CDR2 FQGNSA. V dropped 5 bases and J dropped 6; count of bases not matched to a gene: 3. CDR3 length: 13 amino acids. CDR3 nucleotides: TGTGCCAGCAGCCTGACAGGGGCTCAGCCCCAGCATTTT. This sequence encodes CASSLTGAQPQHF.